This T cell receptor beta chain was profiled in a study of T cell changes during pregnancy in multiple sclerosis (dated by TCRdb to the late 2010s). Broadly, across the study: The study examined how the T cell repertoire changed over the course of pregnancy in women with multiple sclerosis.

This clone was found once. What antigen it recognizes has not been identified. There are no base qualities to consult, and no much larger clone falls within one base. The library was prepared using the immunoSEQ multiplex PCR assay. As stored in TCRdb, this immuneACCESS dataset retains in-frame rearrangements with V and J assigned. A fraction of the clones does not appear; measured against another copy, unresolved V genes explain less than half of the discrepancy, and the remainder lacks a known reason. This sample comprises about 100,000 clones, approximately 92% of them detected only once. The ten largest account for about 1.8% of the sample. The CDR3 holds 14 amino acids from the cysteine to the phenylalanine. CDR3 DNA only is kept here, 42 bases in frame from base 1. The germline V gene gives CDR1 as MDHEN and CDR2 as SYDVKM. V lost 2 bases and J lost 12 bases; the stretch between them is 19 bases long.

This specimen was peripheral blood, taken after pregnancy. In this chain, TRBV28 is recombined with TRBJ1-1; a tentative D call is TRBD1 (6 bases match). The TCR comes from a female donor with multiple sclerosis, enrolled in a pregnancy study. The DNA is as follows: TGTGCCAGCAGTTTAAGCCGGGACACTATGTTCACTTTCTTT. Its coded protein is CASSLSRDTMFTFF.